These 20 T cell receptor beta chains originate from one sample sequenced in a study of cytomegalovirus exposure and HLA in healthy donors (dated by TCRdb to the late 2010s). The library relied on the immunoSEQ multiplex PCR assay. For the multiplex PCR, a mixture combining 60 forward primers for TCR Vbeta segments and 13 reverse primers for TCR Jbeta segments was used. The table comes from immuneACCESS by way of TCRdb, which keeps in-frame sequences with V and J called. Part of the clones is missing from these tables; in studies checked, under half for an unresolved V gene and the rest for unknown reasons. For this sample there are approximately 100,000 clones; 75% appear just once. The ten largest clones capture more than 2% of the sample. Sequencing input: PBMCs. These receptor sequences come from a man between 35 and 55 years old in good health and CMV-seronegative.

This clone was counted a few times. The chain joins TRBV5-1 to TRBJ2-7; 9 nucleotides align to TRBD2. CDR3 length: 15 amino acids. J lost 6 bases, V lost 0 bases, and 7 bases had no gene match. The germline V gene has CDR1 SGHRS and CDR2 YFSETQ. CDR3 in amino acids: CASSLGGLASFEQYF. For the CDR3, the DNA is TGCGCCAGCAGCTTGGGGGGACTAGCAAGTTTCGAGCAGTACTTC. The full variable domain, completed using reference TRBV5-1 and TRBJ2-7, is KAGVTQTPRYLIKTRGQQVTLSCSPISGHRSVSWYQQTPGQGLQFLFEYFSETQRNKGNFPGRFSGRQFSNSRSEMNVSTLELGDSALYLCASSLGGLASFEQYFGPGTRLTVT.

The rearrangement joins TRBV7-9 to TRBJ1-1, with a tentative D call TRBD1 (5 bases). Germline CDR1 is SEHNR and CDR2 is FQNEAQ (reference sequence). The CDR3 runs 15 residues. Trimming took off 5 bases at V and 4 bases at J, with 17 bases between the two ends. In DNA, the CDR3 is TGTGCCAGCAGCCCAGTGGCGGCCAGGGCCACTGAAGCTTTCTTT. It specifies CASSPVAARATEAFF.

CDR3 sequence: CASSRGGLGEEQYF. DNA for the CDR3: TGTGCCAGCAGCAGGGGGGGGCTAGGTGAGGAGCAGTACTTC. J is TRBJ2-7 and V is TRBV7-7; a weak D match, TRBD2 (7 bases). Germline lookup yields CDR1 SSHAT and CDR2 FNYEAQ (reference sequence). CDR3 length: 14 amino acids. With 5 bases removed from V and 7 bases from J, the gap between germline ends came to 18 bases.

Only a few counts were recorded for this clone. The J gene is TRBJ2-5, the V gene TRBV10-1, with 8 positions matching TRBD2. The J call may be in error: the DNA end matches TRBJ2-7 better. CDR3 size: 14 residues. Germline V gives CDR1 WNHNN, CDR2 SYGVQD (reference sequence). The CDR3 DNA sequence: TGCGCCAGCAGTAGTGGCGGGGGGATTTACGAGCAGTACTTC. As protein: CASSSGGGIYEQYF.

This chain links TRBV19 with TRBJ2-5; a possible D gene is TRBD1 (5 bases). Per germline, CDR1 LNHDA and CDR2 SQIVND (reference sequence). V gave up 4 bases and J gave up 5 bases, with 17 bases separating them. This CDR3 is 15 amino acids long. CDR3 nucleotides: TGTGCCAGTAGTACCCCAGGGTTAAAGGGGGAGACCCAGTACTTC. Amino acids: CASSTPGLKGETQYF.

This clone was recorded once. The J gene is TRBJ2-2, the V gene TRBV6-5, with 7 nucleotides matching TRBD1. With 5 bases clipped from V and 7 bases from J, the junction kept 4 bases outside the gene matches. Germline CDR1 and CDR2: MNHEY and SVGAGI. This CDR3 has 13 residues. CDR3 region: CASSPHRGGELFF. Written as DNA, the CDR3 is TGTGCCAGCAGTCCTCACAGGGGCGGGGAGCTGTTTTTT.

V is TRBV19 and J is TRBJ2-3; 7 bases are shared with TRBD1. The CDR3 has 16 amino acids. The germline V gene has CDR1 LNHDA and CDR2 SQIVND (reference sequence). Trimming at V came to 2 bases and at J to 2 bases, leaving 7 bases not matched to a gene. The CDR3 region is CASSIKWDSSTDTQYF. DNA for the CDR3: TGTGCCAGTAGTATAAAATGGGACAGCTCCACAGATACGCAGTATTTT.

The J gene is TRBJ2-7, the V gene TRBV13, with 9 positions matching TRBD2. Per the germline V gene, CDR1 is PRHDT and CDR2 is FYEKMQ (reference sequence). V shed 4 bases and J 4 bases; nucleotides not matched to a gene: 11. CDR3 length equals 16 residues. The chain's CDR3 is CASSSPERGDLYEQYF. The CDR3 nucleotides are TGTGCCAGCAGCTCACCGGAGCGGGGGGACCTATACGAGCAGTACTTC.

The chain is built from TRBV25-1 and TRBJ1-6, with D maybe TRBD1 (5 bases). The CDR3 has 13 amino acids. V was trimmed by 7 bases and J by 9 bases, leaving 13 bases between them. Germline loops: CDR1 MGHDK, CDR2 SYGVNS. The CDR3 spells CASTRDSGSPLHF. In nucleotides, the CDR3 is TGTGCCAGCACCCGGGACTCGGGTTCACCCCTCCACTTT.

The table lists this clone with a few counts. The chain recombines TRBV7-2 with TRBJ2-1; possible D gene TRBD2, 5 bases. Germline lookup yields CDR1 SGHTA and CDR2 FQGNSA. Trimming pared 7 bases from V and 0 bases from J, leaving 13 bases between. The CDR3 sequence is 15 residues long. The CDR3 DNA sequence: TGTGCCAGCAACTTCCGGGGTAACTCCTACAATGAGCAGTTCTTC. It encodes CASNFRGNSYNEQFF.

J is TRBJ1-2 and V is TRBV5-4, with unresolved D. Trimming cost V 0 bases and J 0 bases, with 6 bases left between them. This CDR3 contains 14 residues. The germline gives CDR1 SGHNT, CDR2 YYREEE (reference sequence). The CDR3 nucleotides read TGTGCCAGCAGCTTGGCCGGGACTAACTATGGCTACACCTTC. Translation: CASSLAGTNYGYTF.

V usage is TRBV19 and J usage is TRBJ2-7, with 13 bases matching TRBD2. Germline V CDR1 and CDR2: LNHDA, SQIVND (reference sequence). With V trimmed by 9 bases and J by 6 bases, 5 bases remained unmatched. The CDR3 consists of 13 residues. The chain's CDR3 is CARGLAGICEQYF. In DNA form, the CDR3 reads TGTGCCAGGGGACTAGCGGGGATATGCGAGCAGTACTTC.

This chain links TRBV2 with TRBJ2-7; D is unclear. This CDR3 is 12 amino acids long. Germline V gene data show CDR1 as SNHLY and CDR2 as FYNNEI. Trimming took 7 bases from V and 1 from J, leaving 8 bases between them. The CDR3 protein is CASKKESYEQYF. The CDR3 nucleotides are TGTGCCAGCAAGAAGGAGTCCTACGAGCAGTACTTC. Looking up the rest from reference TRBV2 and TRBJ2-7 gives the full variable domain: EPEVTQTPSHQVTQMGQEVILRCVPISNHLYFYWYRQILGQKVEFLVSFYNNEISEKSEIFDDQFSVERPDGSNFTLKIRSTKLEDSAMYFCASKKESYEQYFGPGTRLTVT.

This clone has a single count. V is TRBV6-6 and J is TRBJ2-3; no definite D call. Germline V gene lookup returns CDR1 MNHNY and CDR2 SVGAGI (reference sequence). V shed 6 bases and J shed 2 bases, with 6 bases lying between them. The CDR3 has 12 residues. The CDR3 spells CASSPFTDTQYF. The DNA for the CDR3 is TGTGCCAGCAGCCCATTCACAGATACGCAGTATTTT.

The chain employs TRBV5-1 and TRBJ1-6; TRBD1 agrees at 11 bases. Germline CDR1 and CDR2: SGHRS and YFSETQ. With 4 bases clipped from V and 8 bases from J, the junction kept 11 bases outside the gene matches. There are 17 residues in the CDR3. The CDR3 loop reads CASSGTGGGPTDSPLHF. The CDR3 bases are TGCGCCAGCAGCGGGACAGGGGGAGGCCCTACCGATTCACCCCTCCACTTT.

The chain recombines TRBV4-2 with TRBJ2-1, with 8 bases matching TRBD2. There are 14 residues in the CDR3. After removal of 1 base from V and 7 bases from J, the junction contained 3 bases not matched to a gene. Germline V gives CDR1 LGHNA, CDR2 YNFKEQ. CDR3 residues: CASSQVGGGNEQFF. Written as DNA, the CDR3 is TGTGCCAGCAGCCAAGTCGGCGGGGGGAATGAGCAGTTCTTC.

The chain is built from TRBV4-1 and TRBJ1-1; D might be TRBD1 (5 bases). V was clipped by 0 bases and J by 0 bases, with 8 bases between them. The germline V gene encodes CDR1 MGHRA and CDR2 YSYEKL. The CDR3 extends over 15 amino acids. CDR3 sequence reads: CASSQDKTVNTEAFF. CDR3 bases: TGCGCCAGCAGCCAAGATAAGACAGTGAACACTGAAGCTTTCTTT.

The rearrangement joins TRBV11-2 to TRBJ1-1; the match to TRBD1 covers 9 bases. V was pared by 4 bases and J by 11 bases, with 8 bases of the junction left unmatched. The V gene's germline CDR1 is SGHAT and CDR2 FQNNGV. This CDR3 is built from 13 residues. The CDR3, as DNA: TGTGCCAGCAGCTCGGACAGGGGCGCTTGGGCTTTCTTT. As protein: CASSSDRGAWAFF. Looking up the rest from reference TRBV11-2 and TRBJ1-1 gives the full variable domain: EAGVAQSPRYKIIEKRQSVAFWCNPISGHATLYWYQQILGQGPKLLIQFQNNGVVDDSQLPKDRFSAERLKGVDSTLKIQPAKLEDSAVYLCASSSDRGAWAFFGQGTRLTVV.

This clone has a handful of counts. The CDR3: CATRESGGGATDTQYF. For the CDR3, the DNA is TGTGCCACCCGAGAGAGTGGCGGGGGGGCCACAGATACGCAGTATTTT. The rearrangement uses TRBV6-4 and TRBJ2-3, with 9 bases aligning to TRBD2. Germline V gene lookup returns CDR1 MRHNA and CDR2 SNTAGT. CDR3 length: 16 amino acids. The V gene end was trimmed by 10 bases and the J gene end by 2 bases; junction bases not matched to a gene: 13.

Only a few counts were recorded for this clone. The chain couples TRBV2 to TRBJ1-1; the D gene is possibly TRBD1 (6 bases). The CDR3 spans 13 residues. Trimming removed 4 bases at V and 1 base at J, with 7 bases between. From germline, CDR1 is SNHLY and CDR2 FYNNEI. Here the CDR3 reads CASSGTANTEAFF. The CDR3 DNA follows: TGTGCCAGCAGTGGGACAGCGAACACTGAAGCTTTCTTT.